This is a list of T cell receptor beta chains from one sample in a study of shared clonotypes between healthy human individuals. The table came from immunoSEQ multiplex PCR; TCRdb's copy has only in-frame clones and leaves some out. The data show approximately 2,300,000 clones, 80% to 95% seen once. Material: naive CD4+ T cells from PBMCs. These receptors came from a man younger than 35 in good health. Some clones in this sample may be carry-over from other donors' samples. CDR3s include the opening cysteine and the closing phenylalanine or tryptophan. A D gene is named only where the DNA matches it firmly. Some rows have no size entry. The others give once, few or many, or a class for an expanded clone.

CDR3 DNA,CDR3 protein,clone size,V gene,D gene,J gene
TGTGCCTGGAGTCCAGACCAAAAGATGGCCCAGCATTTT,CAWSPDQKMAQHF,-,TRBV30,-,TRBJ1-5
TGTGCTAGTGGTTCGGGACAGGGGGTCACTGAAGCTTTCTTT,CASGSGQGVTEAFF,-,TRBV12-5,TRBD1,TRBJ1-1
TGCAGTGCTGGATTACGTCTTACCCAGTACTTC,CSAGLRLTQYF,-,TRBV20-1,-,TRBJ2-5
TGTGCCAGTAGTGGGGGTTCCTGGTACGAGCAGTACTTC,CASSGGSWYEQYF,once,TRBV19,-,TRBJ2-7
TGTGCCACCAGCAGAGATCGCGCAGGGGCCTCTTTCGGGCAGTACTTC,CATSRDRAGASFGQYF,-,TRBV15,-,TRBJ2-7
TGTGCCAGCAGTTACTTTGGTTCCTCCTACGAGCAGTACTTC,CASSYFGSSYEQYF,-,TRBV6-5,-,TRBJ2-7
TGCAGCGCTAACAGGGGTCCTCGGGGGACTGAAGCTTTCTTT,CSANRGPRGTEAFF,once,TRBV29-1,TRBD1,TRBJ1-1
TGCGCCAGCAGCTTGGCCTATCTTCAGGGAGAGACCCAGTACTTC,CASSLAYLQGETQYF,-,TRBV5-1,-,TRBJ2-5
TGTGCCAGCAGCCCCCGGGACGTTGAAAAACTGTTTTTT,CASSPRDVEKLFF,once,TRBV7-3,-,TRBJ1-4
TGTGCCAGTACTAAACACGACAGCCTTCGGGGTTACGATGGCTACACCTTC,CASTKHDSLRGYDGYTF,-,TRBV19,-,TRBJ1-2
TGTGCCAGCAGCGTAGACCCCGCGGGGAGCGGGGGCCCCAATGAGCAGTTCTTC,CASSVDPAGSGGPNEQFF,-,TRBV9,TRBD2,TRBJ2-1